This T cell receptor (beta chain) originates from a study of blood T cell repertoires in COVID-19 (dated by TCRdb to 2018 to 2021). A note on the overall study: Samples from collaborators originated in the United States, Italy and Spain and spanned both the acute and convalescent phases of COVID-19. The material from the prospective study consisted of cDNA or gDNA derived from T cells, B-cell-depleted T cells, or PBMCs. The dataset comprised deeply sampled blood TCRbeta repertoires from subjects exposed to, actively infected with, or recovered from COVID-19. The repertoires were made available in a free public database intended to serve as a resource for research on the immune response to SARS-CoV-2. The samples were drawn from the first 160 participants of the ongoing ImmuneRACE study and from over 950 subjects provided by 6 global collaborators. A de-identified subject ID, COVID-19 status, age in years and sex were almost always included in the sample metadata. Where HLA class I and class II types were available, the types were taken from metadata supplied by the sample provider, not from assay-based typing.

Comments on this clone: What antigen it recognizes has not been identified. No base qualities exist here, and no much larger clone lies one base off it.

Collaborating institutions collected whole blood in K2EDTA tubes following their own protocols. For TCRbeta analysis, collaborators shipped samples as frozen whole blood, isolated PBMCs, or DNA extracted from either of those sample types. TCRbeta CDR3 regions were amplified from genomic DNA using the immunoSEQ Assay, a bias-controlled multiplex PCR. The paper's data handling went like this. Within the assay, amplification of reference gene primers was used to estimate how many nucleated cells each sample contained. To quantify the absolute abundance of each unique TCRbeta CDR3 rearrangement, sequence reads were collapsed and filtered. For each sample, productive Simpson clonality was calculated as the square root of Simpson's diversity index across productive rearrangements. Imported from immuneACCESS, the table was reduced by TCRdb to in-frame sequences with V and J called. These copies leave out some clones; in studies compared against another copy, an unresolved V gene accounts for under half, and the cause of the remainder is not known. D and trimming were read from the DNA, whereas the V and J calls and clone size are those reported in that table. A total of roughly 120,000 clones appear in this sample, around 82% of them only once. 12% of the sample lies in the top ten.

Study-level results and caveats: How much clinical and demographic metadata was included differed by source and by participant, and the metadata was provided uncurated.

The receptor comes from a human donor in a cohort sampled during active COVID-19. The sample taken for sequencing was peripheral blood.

The CDR3 protein: CASSPGLAGGRYNEQFF. The sequenced DNA is TGTGCCAGCAGCCCGGGACTAGCGGGGGGGCGATACAATGAGCAGTTCTTC. This chain joins TRBV7-9 to TRBJ2-1; TRBD2 agrees with 16 junctional bases. Unmatched junction bases come to 5, with V trimmed by 5 bases and J by 4 bases. Measured from the cysteine to the phenylalanine, the CDR3 is 17 residues long. Solely the CDR3 DNA is kept, with 51 bases framed from the first base. The germline V gene (reference sequence) specifies SEHNR as CDR1 and FQNEAQ as CDR2.